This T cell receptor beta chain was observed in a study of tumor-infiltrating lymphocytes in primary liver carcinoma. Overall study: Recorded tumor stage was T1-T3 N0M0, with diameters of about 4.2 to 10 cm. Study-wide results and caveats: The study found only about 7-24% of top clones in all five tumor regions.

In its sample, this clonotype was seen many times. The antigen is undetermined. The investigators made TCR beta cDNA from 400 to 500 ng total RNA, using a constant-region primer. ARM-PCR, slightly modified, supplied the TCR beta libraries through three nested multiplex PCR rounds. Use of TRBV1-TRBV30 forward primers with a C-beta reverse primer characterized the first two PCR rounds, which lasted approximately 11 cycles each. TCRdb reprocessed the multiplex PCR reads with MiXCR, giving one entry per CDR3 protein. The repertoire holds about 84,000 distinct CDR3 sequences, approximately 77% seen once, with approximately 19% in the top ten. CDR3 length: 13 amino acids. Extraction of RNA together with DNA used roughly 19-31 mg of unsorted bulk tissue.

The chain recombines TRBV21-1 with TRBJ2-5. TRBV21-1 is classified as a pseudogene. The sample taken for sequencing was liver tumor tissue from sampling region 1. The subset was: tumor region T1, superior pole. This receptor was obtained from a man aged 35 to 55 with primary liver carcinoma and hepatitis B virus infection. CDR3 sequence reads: CASSTHDGETQYF. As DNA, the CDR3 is TGTGCCAGCAGCACACACGACGGCGAGACCCAGTACTTC.